The clone carrying this T cell receptor (beta chain) was counted ten times or more. Its specificity is unknown. These data originate in a study of T cell repertoires in cytomegalovirus infection. Findings and limits, study-wide: Dominating the ex vivo response were HLA-C-restricted CMV-specific TCR beta clonotypes.

Each CDR3 protein gets one entry after TCRdb re-called the reads with MiXCR. The sample lists some 940,000 distinct CDR3 sequences, roughly 30% occurring once. Trimming at V came to 4 bases and at J to 3 bases, leaving 11 bases not matched to a gene. Per the germline V gene, CDR1 is SGHVS and CDR2 is FQNEAQ. CDR3 length: 17 amino acids. This chain links TRBV7-8 with TRBJ2-5; the match to TRBD2 covers 10 bases. This TCR was recovered from a human donor in good health (CMV status not recorded). Some clones in this sample may be carry-over from other donors' samples. The sample consisted of cultured CD8+ T cells from PBMCs, taken from culture after CMV antigen stimulation. The CDR3 sequence is CASSSLRGLAGEETQYF. The CDR3 DNA reads TGTGCCAGCAGCTCCCTTCGGGGTCTAGCGGGGGAAGAGACCCAGTACTTC. The full variable domain, in which reference TRBV7-8 and TRBJ2-5 provide the parts outside the CDR3, is GAGVSQSPRYKVAKRGQDVALRCDPISGHVSLFWYQQALGQGPEFLTYFQNEAQLDKSGLPSDRFFAERPEGSVSTLKIQRTQQEDSAVYLCASSSLRGLAGEETQYFGPGTRLLVL.